The T cell receptor (beta chain) under discussion was sequenced for a study of blood T cell repertoires in COVID-19. Using immunoSEQ multiplex PCR, the repertoire was profiled, and TCRdb retains in-frame clones only, with some absent. The repertoire holds roughly 150,000 clones, about 87% seen once, with over 2% in the top ten. The specimen sequenced was peripheral blood. The sequence derives from a woman of 80 years or more with COVID-19, enrolled during active disease.

For the CDR3, the DNA is TGTGCCAGCATTCAAGACAGGGTGAACACTGAAGCTTTCTTT. Its translation is CASIQDRVNTEAFF. J is TRBJ1-1 and V is TRBV6-5, with 7 bases that match TRBD1. The CDR3 is 14 amino acids. The germline V gene encodes CDR1 MNHEY and CDR2 SVGAGI. With 7 bases clipped from V and 0 bases from J, the junction kept 5 bases outside the gene matches.